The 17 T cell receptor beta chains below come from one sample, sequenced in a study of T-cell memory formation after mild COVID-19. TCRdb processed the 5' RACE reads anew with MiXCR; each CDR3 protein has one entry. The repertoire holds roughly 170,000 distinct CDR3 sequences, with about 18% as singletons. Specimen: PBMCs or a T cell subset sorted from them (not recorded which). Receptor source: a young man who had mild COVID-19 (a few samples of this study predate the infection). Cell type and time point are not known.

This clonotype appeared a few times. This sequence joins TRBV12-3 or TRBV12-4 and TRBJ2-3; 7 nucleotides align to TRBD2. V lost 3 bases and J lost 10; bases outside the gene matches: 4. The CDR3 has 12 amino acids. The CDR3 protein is CASSLVRGSQYF. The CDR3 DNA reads TGTGCCAGCAGTTTGGTGCGGGGGTCGCAGTATTTT.

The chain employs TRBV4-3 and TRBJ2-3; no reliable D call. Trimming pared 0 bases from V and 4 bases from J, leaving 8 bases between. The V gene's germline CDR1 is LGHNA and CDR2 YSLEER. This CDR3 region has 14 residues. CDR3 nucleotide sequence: TGCGCCAGCAGCCAAGATGTCCTAGCAGATACGCAGTATTTT. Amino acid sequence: CASSQDVLADTQYF.

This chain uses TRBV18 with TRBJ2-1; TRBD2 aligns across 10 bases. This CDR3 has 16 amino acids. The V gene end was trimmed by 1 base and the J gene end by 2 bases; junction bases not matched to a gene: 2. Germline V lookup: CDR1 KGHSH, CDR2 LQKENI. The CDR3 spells CASSPLSGGAYNEQFF. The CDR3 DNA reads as TGTGCCAGCTCACCACTGAGCGGGGGGGCCTACAATGAGCAGTTCTTC.

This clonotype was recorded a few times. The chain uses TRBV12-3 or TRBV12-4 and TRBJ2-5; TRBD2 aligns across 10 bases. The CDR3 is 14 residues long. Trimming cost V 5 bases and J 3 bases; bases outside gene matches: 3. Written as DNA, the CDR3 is TGTGCCAGCAGTCCAAGCGGGGGGGAAGAGACCCAGTACTTC. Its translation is CASSPSGGEETQYF.

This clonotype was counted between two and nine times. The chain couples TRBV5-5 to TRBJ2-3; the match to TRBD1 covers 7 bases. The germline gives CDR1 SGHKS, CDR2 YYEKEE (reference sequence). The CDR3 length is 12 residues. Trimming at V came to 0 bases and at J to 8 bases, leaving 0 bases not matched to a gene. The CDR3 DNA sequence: TGTGCCAGCAGCTTGGAGGGGGCTACGCAGTATTTT. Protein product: CASSLEGATQYF.

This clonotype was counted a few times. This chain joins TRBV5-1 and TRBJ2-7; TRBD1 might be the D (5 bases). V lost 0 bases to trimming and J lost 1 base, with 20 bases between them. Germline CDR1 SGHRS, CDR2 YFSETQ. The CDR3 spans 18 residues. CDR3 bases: TGCGCCAGCAGCTTGGGCCTCTCTACAGGTTCAAGTTCCTACGAGCAGTACTTC. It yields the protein CASSLGLSTGSSSYEQYF.

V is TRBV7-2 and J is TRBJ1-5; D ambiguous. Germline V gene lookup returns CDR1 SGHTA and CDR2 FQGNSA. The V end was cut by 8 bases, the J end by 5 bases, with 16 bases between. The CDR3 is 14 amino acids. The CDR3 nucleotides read TGTGCCAGCGCCCCCCAACCCGTCGATCAGCCCCAGCATTTT. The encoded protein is CASAPQPVDQPQHF.

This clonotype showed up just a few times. This chain's CDR3 is CASSWDYSGELFF. The CDR3 nucleotides read TGTGCCAGCAGCTGGGACTACTCCGGGGAGCTGTTTTTT. J is TRBJ2-2 and V is TRBV7-3, with 7 bases matching TRBD2. The germline gives CDR1 SGHTA, CDR2 FQGTGA. The CDR3 has 13 amino acids. V lost 4 bases and J lost 6; bases outside the gene matches: 2.

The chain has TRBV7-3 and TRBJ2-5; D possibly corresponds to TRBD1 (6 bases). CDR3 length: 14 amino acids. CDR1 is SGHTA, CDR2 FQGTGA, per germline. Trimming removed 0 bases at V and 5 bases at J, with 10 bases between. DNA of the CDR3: TGTGCCAGCAGCTTAACGTCTCAGGGGGAGACCCAGTACTTC. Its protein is CASSLTSQGETQYF. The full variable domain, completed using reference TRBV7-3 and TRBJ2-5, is GAGVSQTPSNKVTEKGKYVELRCDPISGHTALYWYRQSLGQGPEFLIYFQGTGAADDSGLPNDRFFAVRPEGSVSTLKIQRTERGDSAVYLCASSLTSQGETQYFGPGTRLLVL.

The CDR3 DNA reads TGTGCCAGCAGTTTAGGCAGGAGCTCTGGAAACACCATATATTTT. Residues: CASSLGRSSGNTIYF. The chain employs TRBV12-3 or TRBV12-4 and TRBJ1-3; D is uncertain. This CDR3 region has 15 residues. Trimming pared 1 base from V and 0 bases from J, leaving 7 bases between.

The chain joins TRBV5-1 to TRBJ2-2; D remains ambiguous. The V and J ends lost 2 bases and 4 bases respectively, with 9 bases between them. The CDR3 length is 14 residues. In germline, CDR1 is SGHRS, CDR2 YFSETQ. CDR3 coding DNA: TGCGCCAGCAGCTTCCCCACGAGCACCGGGGAGCTGTTTTTT. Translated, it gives CASSFPTSTGELFF.

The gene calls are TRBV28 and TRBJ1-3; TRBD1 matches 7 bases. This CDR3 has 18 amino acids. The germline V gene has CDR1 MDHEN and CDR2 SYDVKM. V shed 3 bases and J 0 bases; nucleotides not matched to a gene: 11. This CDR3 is CASSLDTGARSSGNTIYF. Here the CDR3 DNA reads TGTGCCAGCAGTTTGGATACAGGGGCCAGGAGCTCTGGAAACACCATATATTTT.

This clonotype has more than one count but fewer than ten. CDR3 protein: CASSQVWERGNEQFF. The CDR3 DNA sequence: TGTGCCAGCAGCCAAGTATGGGAGAGGGGCAATGAGCAGTTCTTC. The rearrangement joins TRBV4-2 to TRBJ2-1, with D perhaps being TRBD1 or TRBD2 (5 bases each). The CDR3 length is 15 residues. The V end was cut by 1 base, the J end by 6 bases, with 13 bases between. In germline, CDR1 is LGHNA, CDR2 YNFKEQ.

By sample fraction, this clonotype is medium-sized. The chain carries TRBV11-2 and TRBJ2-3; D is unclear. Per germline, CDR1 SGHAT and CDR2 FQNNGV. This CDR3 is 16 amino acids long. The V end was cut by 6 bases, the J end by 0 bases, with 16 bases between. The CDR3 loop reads CASRYTGRTSTDTQYF. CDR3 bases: TGTGCCAGCAGGTATACGGGCAGGACCAGCACAGATACGCAGTATTTT.

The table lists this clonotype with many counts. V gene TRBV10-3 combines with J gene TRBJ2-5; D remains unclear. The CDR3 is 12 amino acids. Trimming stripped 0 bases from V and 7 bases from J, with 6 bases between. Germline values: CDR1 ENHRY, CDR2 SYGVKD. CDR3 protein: CAISESLGTQYF. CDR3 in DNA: TGTGCCATCAGTGAGTCGCTCGGGACCCAGTACTTC.

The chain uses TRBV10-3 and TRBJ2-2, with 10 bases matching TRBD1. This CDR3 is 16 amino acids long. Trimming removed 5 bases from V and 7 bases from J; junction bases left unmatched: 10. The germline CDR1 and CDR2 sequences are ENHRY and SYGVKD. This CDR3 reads CAISSGPGQGIGELFF. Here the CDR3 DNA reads TGTGCCATCAGTTCCGGCCCGGGACAGGGGATCGGGGAGCTGTTTTTT.

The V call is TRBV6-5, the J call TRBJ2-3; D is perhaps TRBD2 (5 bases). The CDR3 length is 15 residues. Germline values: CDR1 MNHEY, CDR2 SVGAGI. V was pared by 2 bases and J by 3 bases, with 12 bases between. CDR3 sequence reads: CASSYGQRRTDTQYF. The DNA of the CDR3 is TGTGCCAGCAGTTACGGGCAGAGGAGGACAGATACGCAGTATTTT.